These 3 T cell receptor beta chains came from one sample sequenced in a study of cytomegalovirus exposure and HLA in healthy donors. The PCR had 60 Vbeta and 13 Jbeta primers. Produced via immunoSEQ multiplex PCR; TCRdb's table is partial and in-frame only. Here the sample spans about 98,000 clones, roughly 70% being singletons. The sample consisted of PBMCs. The receptors come from a man aged 50-59 years in good health and CMV-seronegative.

The chain employs TRBV7-9 and TRBJ1-3, with a tentative D call TRBD1 (6 bases). With 5 bases removed from V and 4 bases from J, the gap between germline ends came to 15 bases. The CDR3 contains 15 residues. The germline V gene has CDR1 SEHNR and CDR2 FQNEAQ (reference sequence). The CDR3 sequence is CASSALRGRGNTIYF. The CDR3 coding sequence is TGTGCCAGCAGCGCCCTCAGGGGAAGGGGAAACACCATATATTTT. Full variable domain (missing parts from reference TRBV7-9 and TRBJ1-3): DTGVSQNPRHKITKRGQNVTFRCDPISEHNRLYWYRQTLGQGPEFLTYFQNEAQLEKSRLLSDRFSAERPKGSFSTLEIQRTEQGDSAMYLCASSALRGRGNTIYFGEGSWLTVV.

The genes are TRBV7-9 and TRBJ1-1; no reliable D call. The CDR3 is 12 amino acids. In germline, CDR1 is SEHNR, CDR2 FQNEAQ (reference sequence). Trimming took 3 bases from V and 3 from J, leaving 5 bases between them. The CDR3 DNA is TGTGCCAGCAGCTTCACTCACACTGAAGCTTTCTTT. Residues: CASSFTHTEAFF.

This clone was seen more than once but under ten times. V and J are TRBV10-1 and TRBJ2-2; 8 bases line up with TRBD1. CDR3 size: 15 residues. Per the germline V gene, CDR1 is WNHNN and CDR2 is SYGVQD (reference sequence). The V gene end was trimmed by 3 bases and the J gene end by 7 bases; junction bases not matched to a gene: 7. The CDR3 reads CASSDYGQGGGELFF. CDR3 in DNA: TGCGCCAGCAGTGATTACGGACAGGGTGGCGGGGAGCTGTTTTTT.